This TCR beta chain was captured in a study of shared clonotypes between healthy human individuals. Study findings and constraints: Generally, estimated richness proved larger in naive subsets than it did in memory subsets.

Libraries were prepared by immunoSEQ multiplex PCR; TCRdb keeps only in-frame clonotypes and omits some of them. Of about 980,000 clones listed, approximately 80% are singletons. A remark on this clone: Antigen: not known.

The CDR3 sequence is 14 residues long. V dropped 9 bases and J dropped 6; count of bases not matched to a gene: 9. Germline assignment: CDR1 MRHNA and CDR2 SNTAGT. Specimen: memory CD4+ T cells sorted from blood. Stated subset: CD45RA-negative fraction. The rearrangement uses TRBV6-4 and TRBJ2-2; 8 bases map to TRBD1. This TCR derives from a man aged 18 to 29 in good health. The DNA for the CDR3 is TGTGCCAGGCCCGGGACAGGCCTCGCCGGGGAGCTGTTTTTT. It is translated as CARPGTGLAGELFF.